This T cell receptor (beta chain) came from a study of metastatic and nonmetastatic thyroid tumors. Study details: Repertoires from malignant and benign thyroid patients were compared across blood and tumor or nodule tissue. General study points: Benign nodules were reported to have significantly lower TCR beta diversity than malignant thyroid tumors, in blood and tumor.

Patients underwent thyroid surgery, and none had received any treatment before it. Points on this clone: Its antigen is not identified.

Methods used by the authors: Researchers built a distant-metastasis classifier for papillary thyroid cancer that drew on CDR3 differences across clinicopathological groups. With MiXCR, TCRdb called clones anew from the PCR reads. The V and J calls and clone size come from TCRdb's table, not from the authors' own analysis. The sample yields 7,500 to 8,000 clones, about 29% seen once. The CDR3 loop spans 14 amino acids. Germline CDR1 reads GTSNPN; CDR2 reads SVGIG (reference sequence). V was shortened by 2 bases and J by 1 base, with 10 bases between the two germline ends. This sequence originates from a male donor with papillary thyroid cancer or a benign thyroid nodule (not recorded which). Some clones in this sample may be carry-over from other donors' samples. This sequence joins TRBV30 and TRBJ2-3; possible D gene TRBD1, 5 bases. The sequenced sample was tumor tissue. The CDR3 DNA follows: TGTGCCTGGAGTCAGGGTAGGGGCACAGATACGCAGTATTTT. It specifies CAWSQGRGTDTQYF.